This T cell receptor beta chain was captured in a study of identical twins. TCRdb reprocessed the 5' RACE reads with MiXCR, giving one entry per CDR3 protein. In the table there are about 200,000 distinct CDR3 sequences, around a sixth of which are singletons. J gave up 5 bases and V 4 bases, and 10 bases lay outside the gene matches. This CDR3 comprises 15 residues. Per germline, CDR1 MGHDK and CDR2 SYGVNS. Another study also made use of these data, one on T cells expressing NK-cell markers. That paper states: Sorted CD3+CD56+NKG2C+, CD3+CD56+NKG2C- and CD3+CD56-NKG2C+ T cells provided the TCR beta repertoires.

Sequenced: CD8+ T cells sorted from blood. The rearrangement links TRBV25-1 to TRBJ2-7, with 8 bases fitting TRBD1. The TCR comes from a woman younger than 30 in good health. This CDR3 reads CASSVGTGGTDEQYF. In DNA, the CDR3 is TGTGCCAGCAGTGTCGGGACAGGCGGAACGGACGAGCAGTACTTC.